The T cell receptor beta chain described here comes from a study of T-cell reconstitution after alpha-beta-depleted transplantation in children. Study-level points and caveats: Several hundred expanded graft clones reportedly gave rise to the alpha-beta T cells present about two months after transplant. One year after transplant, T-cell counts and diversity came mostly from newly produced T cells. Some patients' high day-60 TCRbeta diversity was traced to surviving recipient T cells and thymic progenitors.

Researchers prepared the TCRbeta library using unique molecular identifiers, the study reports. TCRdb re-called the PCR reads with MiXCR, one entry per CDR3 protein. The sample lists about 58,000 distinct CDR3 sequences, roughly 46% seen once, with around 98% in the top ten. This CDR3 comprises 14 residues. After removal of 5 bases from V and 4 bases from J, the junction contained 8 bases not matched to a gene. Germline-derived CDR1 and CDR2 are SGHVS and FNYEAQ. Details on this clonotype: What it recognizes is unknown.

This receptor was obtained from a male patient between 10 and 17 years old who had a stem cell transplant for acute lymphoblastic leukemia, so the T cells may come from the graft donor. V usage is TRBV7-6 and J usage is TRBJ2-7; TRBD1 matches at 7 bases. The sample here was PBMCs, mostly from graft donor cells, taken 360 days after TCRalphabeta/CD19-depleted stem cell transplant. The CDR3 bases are TGTGCCAGCAGCGGGACCGGGACAGATTACGAGCAGTACTTC. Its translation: CASSGTGTDYEQYF.